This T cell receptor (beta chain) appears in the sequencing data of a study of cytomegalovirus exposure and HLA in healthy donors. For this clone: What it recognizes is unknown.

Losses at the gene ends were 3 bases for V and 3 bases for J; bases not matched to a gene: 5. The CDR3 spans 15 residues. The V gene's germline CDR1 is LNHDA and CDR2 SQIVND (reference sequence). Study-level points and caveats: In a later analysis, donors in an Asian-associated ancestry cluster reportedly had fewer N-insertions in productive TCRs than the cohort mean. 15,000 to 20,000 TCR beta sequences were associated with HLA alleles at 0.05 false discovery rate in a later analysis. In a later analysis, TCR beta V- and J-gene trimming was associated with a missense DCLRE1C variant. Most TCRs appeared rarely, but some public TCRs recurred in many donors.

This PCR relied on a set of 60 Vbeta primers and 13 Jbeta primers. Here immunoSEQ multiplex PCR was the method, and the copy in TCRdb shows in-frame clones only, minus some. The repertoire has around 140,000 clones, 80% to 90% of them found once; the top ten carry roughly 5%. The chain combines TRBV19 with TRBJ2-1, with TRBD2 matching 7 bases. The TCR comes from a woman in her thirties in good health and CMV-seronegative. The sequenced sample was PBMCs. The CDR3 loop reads CASSMASGIYNEQFF. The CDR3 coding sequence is TGTGCCAGTAGTATGGCTAGCGGAATCTACAATGAGCAGTTCTTC.